This T cell receptor (beta chain) derives from a study of cytomegalovirus exposure and HLA in healthy donors. The V and J ends lost 2 bases and 0 bases respectively, with 14 bases between them. The CDR3 runs 17 residues. Germline CDR1 reads WSHSY; CDR2 reads SAAADI. The PCR ran on 60 Vbeta and 13 Jbeta primers. Method: immunoSEQ multiplex PCR; TCRdb's copy keeps in-frame clones and lacks some. The sample shows some 120,000 clones, less than 85% of them seen only once. Sequencing used PBMCs. This receptor was obtained from a young man in good health and CMV-seronegative. The chain couples TRBV10-2 to TRBJ1-5; maybe TRBD1 (5 bases). The CDR3 is CASSEPDRLYSNQPQHF. Written as DNA, the CDR3 is TGCGCCAGCAGTGAGCCCGACAGACTTTATAGCAATCAGCCCCAGCATTTT.